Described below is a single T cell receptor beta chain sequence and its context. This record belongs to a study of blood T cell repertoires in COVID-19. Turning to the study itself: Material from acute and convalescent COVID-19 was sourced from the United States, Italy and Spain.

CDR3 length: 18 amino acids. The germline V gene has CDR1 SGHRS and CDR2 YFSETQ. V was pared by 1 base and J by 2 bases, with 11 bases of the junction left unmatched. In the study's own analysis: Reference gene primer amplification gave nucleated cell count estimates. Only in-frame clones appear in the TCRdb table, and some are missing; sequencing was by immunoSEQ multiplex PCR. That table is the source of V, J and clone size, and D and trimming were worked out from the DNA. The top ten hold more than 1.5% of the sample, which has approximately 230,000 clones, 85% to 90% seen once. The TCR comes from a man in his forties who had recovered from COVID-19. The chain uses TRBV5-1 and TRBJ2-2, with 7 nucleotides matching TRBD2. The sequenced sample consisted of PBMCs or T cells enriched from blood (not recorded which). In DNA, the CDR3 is TGCGCCAGCAGCTTGAGTTTCTCTGCGGGAGAAAACACCGGGGAGCTGTTTTTT. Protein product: CASSLSFSAGENTGELFF.